The 26 T cell receptor beta chains below all came from one sample that was sequenced in a study of neurological immune-mediated disorders. TCRdb re-called the 5' RACE reads through MiXCR, storing one row per CDR3 protein. There are under 90,000 distinct CDR3 sequences in the sample; roughly 3.5% occur only once, and around 3.2% lies in the top ten. Sequencing input: PBMCs. The receptors come from a woman aged 50 to 60 with multiple sclerosis.

The sample holds many counts of this clonotype. The chain couples TRBV6-5 to TRBJ2-6, with 8 bases fitting TRBD1. CDR1 MNHEY and CDR2 SVGAGI come from the germline V gene. CDR3 length: 17 amino acids. V dropped 6 bases and J dropped 4; count of bases not matched to a gene: 11. CDR3 protein: CASSPRLTGVGANVLTF. CDR3 in DNA: TGTGCCAGCAGCCCAAGATTGACAGGGGTCGGGGCCAACGTCCTGACTTTC.

This clonotype was found many times. The V call is TRBV20-1, the J call TRBJ2-1, with D uncertain. The germline V and J ends were trimmed by 1 base and 1 base, with 14 bases remaining between them. CDR1 is DFQATT and CDR2 is SNEGSKA in the germline V gene (reference sequence). The CDR3 has 16 amino acids. CDR3 amino acids: CSARANAGQSYNEQFF. The CDR3 DNA reads TGCAGTGCTAGAGCGAACGCAGGCCAATCCTACAATGAGCAGTTCTTC.

The sample holds many counts of this clonotype. The genes are TRBV6-6 and TRBJ1-2; no reliable D call. This CDR3 is built from 14 residues. Looked up from germline, CDR1 is MNHNY and CDR2 is SVGAGI (reference sequence). V lost 2 bases and J 3 bases, leaving 10 bases between the germline ends. This CDR3 reads CASSYLPEDYGYTF. CDR3 DNA: TGTGCCAGCAGTTACCTGCCAGAAGACTATGGCTACACCTTC.

This clonotype has more than one count but fewer than ten. A clone one base away is much larger, so this may be a read error. This rearrangement joins TRBV12-3 or TRBV12-4 to TRBJ1-2; no firm D call. CDR3 length: 13 residues. Trimming stripped 3 bases from V and 1 base from J, with 6 bases between. This CDR3 reads CASSFISNYGYTF. The DNA for the CDR3 is TGTGCCAGCAGTTTCATCAGTAACTATGGCTACACCTTC.

This clonotype was seen ten or more times. J is TRBJ2-1 and V is TRBV5-1; 12 bases line up with TRBD2. CDR1 and CDR2 from the germline V gene are SGHRS and YFSETQ. This CDR3 comprises 14 residues. The trim removed 2 bases at V and 8 bases at J, leaving 2 bases unmatched. The CDR3 nucleotides are TGCGCCAGCAGCTTAAGACTAGCGGGGGATGAGCAGTTCTTC. This gives the protein CASSLRLAGDEQFF.

Many counts were recorded for this clonotype. The chain has TRBV7-2 and TRBJ1-3; D perhaps matches TRBD1 (5 bases). CDR1 SGHTA and CDR2 FQGNSA come from the germline V gene. This CDR3 region has 16 residues. Trimming stripped 1 base from V and 1 base from J, with 11 bases between. Written as DNA, the CDR3 is TGTGCCAGCAGCTTAGTCGCCGGGGGATCTGGAAACACCATATATTTT. Translated: CASSLVAGGSGNTIYF.

Many counts were recorded for this clonotype. The rearrangement links TRBV7-9 to TRBJ1-2; D ambiguous. Germline V gene sequence: CDR1 SEHNR, CDR2 FQNEAQ (reference sequence). V lost 1 base, J lost 1 base, and 7 bases lay in between. The length of the CDR3 is 14 residues. The CDR3 coding sequence is TGTGCCAGCAGCTTAGTGGAGGTTAACTATGGCTACACCTTC. This sequence encodes CASSLVEVNYGYTF.

The sample holds many counts of this clonotype. This chain uses TRBV9 with TRBJ2-4, with 7 bases matching TRBD2. Trimming at V came to 9 bases and at J to 3 bases, leaving 6 bases not matched to a gene. Germline CDR1 SGDLS, CDR2 YYNGEE. The CDR3 consists of 13 residues. The CDR3: CANTTGGKNIQYF. In DNA form, the CDR3 reads TGTGCCAACACGACGGGGGGCAAAAACATTCAGTACTTC.

This clonotype was seen many times. The CDR3 sequence is CSAASGYDNEQFF. The CDR3 DNA reads as TGCAGTGCTGCTAGCGGGTATGACAATGAGCAGTTCTTC. J is TRBJ2-1 and V is TRBV20-1; 8 bases agree with TRBD2. The V gene's germline CDR1 is DFQATT and CDR2 SNEGSKA (reference sequence). The CDR3 extends over 13 amino acids. V lost 5 bases, J lost 5 bases, and 5 bases stayed unmatched.

This clonotype was found many times. The chain uses TRBV28 and TRBJ1-1; TRBD1 matches 7 bases. Germline-derived CDR1 and CDR2 are MDHEN and SYDVKM. The V and J ends lost 6 bases and 1 base, in that order; junction bases with no gene match: 5. The CDR3 covers 14 residues. The chain's CDR3 is CASSQNRGNTEAFF. CDR3 DNA: TGTGCCAGCAGCCAAAACAGGGGGAACACTGAAGCTTTCTTT.

This clonotype appeared many times. The rearrangement joins TRBV5-1 to TRBJ1-4, with D perhaps TRBD1 (6 bases). Trimming took 4 bases from V and 8 from J, leaving 15 bases between them. The CDR3 is made up of 14 amino acids. Germline CDR1 reads SGHRS; CDR2 reads YFSETQ. The DNA for the CDR3 is TGCGCCAGCAGCCGCGGCAGGGGTGGAGAAAAACTGTTTTTT. Encoded protein: CASSRGRGGEKLFF.

This clonotype was seen a handful of times. CDR3 sequence (DNA): TGTGCCAGCAGTGCCGGGACATTGAGCTCCTATAATTCACCCCTCCACTTT. It yields the protein CASSAGTLSSYNSPLHF. V gene TRBV12-3 or TRBV12-4 combines with J gene TRBJ1-6; D possibly corresponds to TRBD1 (6 bases). V lost 5 bases, J lost 0 bases, and 14 bases lay in between. CDR3 length: 17 amino acids.

This clonotype was recorded at least ten times. The chain links TRBV6-5 to TRBJ1-1; D uncertain. The germline V and J ends were trimmed by 2 bases and 11 bases, with 9 bases remaining between them. Germline values: CDR1 MNHEY, CDR2 SVGAGI. The CDR3 runs to 11 residues. CDR3 in DNA: TGTGCCAGCAGTTACGGCCCGGAGGCTTTCTTT. Its protein product is CASSYGPEAFF.

This clonotype has a count of ten or more. The V gene is TRBV6-2 or TRBV6-3, the J gene TRBJ2-7; D remains unclear. Trimming removed 7 bases from V and 1 base from J, with 20 bases in between. Germline CDR1 reads MNHEY; CDR2 reads SVGEGT. The CDR3 loop spans 16 amino acids. In DNA form, the CDR3 reads TGTGCCAGCAAAGGTTGGGATACACGAGGTTCCTACGAGCAGTACTTC. This translates into CASKGWDTRGSYEQYF.

In this sample, this clonotype turned up many times. The J gene is TRBJ1-2, the V gene TRBV5-6; a weak D match, TRBD1 (5 bases). V shed 1 base and J shed 4 bases, with 14 bases lying between them. CDR1 is SGHDT, CDR2 YYEEEE, per germline. The CDR3 length is 15 residues. The CDR3 loop is CASSLPATVGYGYTF. The DNA for the CDR3 is TGTGCCAGCAGCTTGCCTGCGACAGTTGGCTATGGCTACACCTTC.

This clonotype was found many times. V gene TRBV7-3 combines with J gene TRBJ2-2; D perhaps matches TRBD1 (6 bases). V dropped 5 bases and J dropped 3 bases, with 16 bases sitting between them. The CDR3 contains 16 residues. Germline V gives CDR1 SGHTA, CDR2 FQGTGA. The chain's CDR3 is CASSPRAGGDTGELFF. For the CDR3, the DNA is TGTGCCAGCAGCCCCCGAGCTGGGGGCGACACCGGGGAGCTGTTTTTT.

This clonotype was observed many times. This rearrangement joins TRBV2 to TRBJ1-1; 11 nucleotides line up with TRBD1. V lost 6 bases and J lost 5; bases outside the gene matches: 5. This CDR3 has 14 residues. In germline, CDR1 is SNHLY, CDR2 FYNNEI. This CDR3 is CASRGTGGWTEAFF. The CDR3 region has the DNA TGTGCCAGCAGGGGGACAGGGGGTTGGACTGAAGCTTTCTTT.

This clonotype was observed at least ten times. The chain is built from TRBV6-5 and TRBJ1-2; D is perhaps TRBD1 (5 bases). Trimming stripped 7 bases from V and 5 bases from J, with 14 bases between. From germline, CDR1 is MNHEY and CDR2 SVGAGI. There are 13 residues in the CDR3. The CDR3 loop reads CASTHGTGYGYTF. In DNA form, the CDR3 reads TGTGCCAGCACCCATGGGACGGGTTATGGCTACACCTTC.

This clonotype was seen ten or more times. The rearrangement joins TRBV4-2 to TRBJ1-5; D is possibly TRBD1 (5 bases). V shed 3 bases and J shed 7 bases, with 16 bases lying between them. CDR1 is LGHNA and CDR2 is YNFKEQ in the germline V gene. CDR3 length: 15 amino acids. The CDR3 nucleotides read TGTGCCAGCAGCCAGTACGGGGCCTCGGGACAGCCCCAGCATTTT. It is translated as CASSQYGASGQPQHF.

V usage is TRBV7-3 and J usage is TRBJ2-1, with D perhaps TRBD1 or TRBD2 (5 bases each). Germline V CDR1 and CDR2: SGHTA, FQGTGA. Deletions cut 2 bases from V and 2 bases from J, with 10 bases between. There are 15 residues in the CDR3. CDR3 protein: CASSLGRGPYNEQFF. The DNA of the CDR3 is TGTGCCAGCAGCTTAGGACGGGGACCCTACAATGAGCAGTTCTTC.

This clonotype was picked up many times. The rearrangement uses TRBV16 and TRBJ1-4, with a tentative D call TRBD1 (5 bases). CDR3 length equals 15 residues. V was cut by 4 bases and J by 5 bases, with 14 bases left in between. Germline CDR1 KGHSY, CDR2 FQNENV. The CDR3: CASSPEGPTNEKLFF. The CDR3 DNA follows: TGTGCCAGCAGCCCTGAGGGACCGACAAATGAAAAACTGTTTTTT.

This clonotype appeared a few times. This may arise from a read error, as a much more abundant clone is one base away. The chain joins TRBV5-1 to TRBJ1-2; TRBD1 is a possible D gene (5 bases). V gave up 2 bases and J gave up 8 bases, with 16 bases separating them. Germline V gene lookup returns CDR1 SGHRS and CDR2 YFSETQ. The length of the CDR3 is 14 residues. The CDR3 protein is CASSFDKGPEGYTF. CDR3 DNA: TGCGCCAGCAGCTTCGATAAGGGGCCGGAAGGCTACACCTTC.

This clonotype was counted many times. The chain links TRBV7-9 to TRBJ1-2, with 7 bases that match TRBD1. The CDR3 sequence is 13 residues long. In germline, CDR1 is SEHNR, CDR2 FQNEAQ (reference sequence). Trimming at V came to 1 base and at J to 7 bases, leaving 3 bases not matched to a gene. CDR3 nucleotides: TGTGCCAGCAGCTTAGAGACAGGGATTGGCTACACCTTC. Protein: CASSLETGIGYTF.

At least ten counts were recorded for this clonotype. The V call is TRBV7-2, the J call TRBJ2-5; 8 bases fit TRBD1. The CDR3 extends over 15 amino acids. Germline-derived CDR1 and CDR2 are SGHTA and FQGNSA. The V segment lost 3 bases and the J segment 4 bases; nucleotides outside the gene matches: 7. CDR3 nucleotide sequence: TGTGCCAGCAGCTTTGGACAGGGCCTAAGAGAGACCCAGTACTTC. It translates to CASSFGQGLRETQYF.

This clonotype has ten or more counts. V gene TRBV5-1 combines with J gene TRBJ2-2, with D tentatively TRBD1 (7 bases). The V and J ends lost 4 bases and 3 bases respectively, with 16 bases between them. Per the germline V gene, CDR1 is SGHRS and CDR2 is YFSETQ. This CDR3 is built from 16 residues. The CDR3 loop reads CASSLGGTAYTGELFF. CDR3 nucleotides: TGCGCCAGCAGCCTTGGGGGGACAGCTTACACCGGGGAGCTGTTTTTT.

About this clonotype itself: Here the CDR3 omits its conserved ending phenylalanine or tryptophan, so a read error is the likely source. The chain carries TRBV7-9 and TRBJ2-7, with D tentatively TRBD1 (6 bases). This CDR3 comprises 16 residues. V was pared by 4 bases and J by 5 bases, with 21 bases between. Germline lookup yields CDR1 SEHNR and CDR2 FQNEAQ (reference sequence). The CDR3 nucleotides read TGTGCCAGCAGCTCACAAAGGCAGGGGTGGAGCCACGAGCAGTACTAC. It specifies CASSSQRQGWSHEQYY.